This is a list of T cell receptor beta chains from one sample in a study of shared clonotypes between healthy human individuals. Assay used: immunoSEQ multiplex PCR; TCRdb lists only in-frame clones, some missing. The table shows around 1.4 million clones, with 98% occurring only once. Sequenced material: naive CD4+ T cells sorted from blood. The origin of the receptors is a man aged 25 to 45 in good health. CDR3s include the opening cysteine and the closing phenylalanine or tryptophan. The order of the fields is D gene, V gene, clone size, J gene, CDR3 length, CDR3 DNA, CDR3 protein. D genes are given only for firm matches. Only part of the rows carry a size: once, few, many, or a class if the clone is expanded.

D gene: TRBD2; V gene: TRBV10-3; clone size: NA; J gene: TRBJ2-7; CDR3 length: 13; CDR3 DNA: TGTGCCATCAGTCGGACTAGTCTGAATGAGCAGTACTTC; CDR3 protein: CAISRTSLNEQYF
D gene: NA; V gene: TRBV2; clone size: NA; J gene: TRBJ1-2; CDR3 length: 13; CDR3 DNA: TGTGCCAGCAGTGAACTGACAGCCCTGGGCTACACCTTC; CDR3 protein: CASSELTALGYTF
D gene: NA; V gene: TRBV19; clone size: NA; J gene: TRBJ2-1; CDR3 length: 13; CDR3 DNA: TGTGCCAGTAGAGGTAGGACCTACAATGAGCAGTTCTTC; CDR3 protein: CASRGRTYNEQFF
D gene: TRBD1; V gene: TRBV7-2; clone size: NA; J gene: TRBJ1-3; CDR3 length: 15; CDR3 DNA: TGTGCCAGCAGCTTAGCGGGGACAGTTGGAAACACCATATATTTT; CDR3 protein: CASSLAGTVGNTIYF
D gene: NA; V gene: TRBV11-2; clone size: NA; J gene: TRBJ2-6; CDR3 length: 15; CDR3 DNA: TGTGCCAGCAGCTCCGCCGTCTCTGGGGCCAACGTCCTGACTTTC; CDR3 protein: CASSSAVSGANVLTF
D gene: NA; V gene: TRBV9; clone size: NA; J gene: TRBJ1-3; CDR3 length: 13; CDR3 DNA: TGTGCCAGCAGGGGAATTGGGGGGAACACCATATATTTT; CDR3 protein: CASRGIGGNTIYF
D gene: NA; V gene: TRBV9; clone size: NA; J gene: TRBJ1-3; CDR3 length: 14; CDR3 DNA: TGTGCCAGCAGCGTGGCCCCGGTGGGAAACACCATATATTTT; CDR3 protein: CASSVAPVGNTIYF
D gene: TRBD1; V gene: TRBV5-4; clone size: NA; J gene: TRBJ2-1; CDR3 length: 14; CDR3 DNA: TGTGCCAGCAGCTCTAGGACAGGGGGGAATGAGCAGTTCTTC; CDR3 protein: CASSSRTGGNEQFF
D gene: NA; V gene: TRBV6-5; clone size: NA; J gene: TRBJ2-6; CDR3 length: 14; CDR3 DNA: TGTGCCAGCAGTGGGGCGCCGGGGGCCAACGTCCTGACTTTC; CDR3 protein: CASSGAPGANVLTF
D gene: TRBD1; V gene: TRBV5-6; clone size: NA; J gene: TRBJ1-1; CDR3 length: 13; CDR3 DNA: TGTGCCAGCAGCTCCTCAGCAGGGGGCCAAGCTTTCTTT; CDR3 protein: CASSSSAGGQAFF
D gene: NA; V gene: TRBV5-1; clone size: NA; J gene: TRBJ2-5; CDR3 length: 12; CDR3 DNA: TGCGCCAGTTGGGGACAAGTAGAGACCCAGTACTTC; CDR3 protein: CASWGQVETQYF
D gene: NA; V gene: TRBV6-1; clone size: NA; J gene: TRBJ1-1; CDR3 length: 16; CDR3 DNA: TGTGCCAGCAGTGGGGGACCGGGAGTAAGTAGCACTGAAGCTTTCTTT; CDR3 protein: CASSGGPGVSSTEAFF
D gene: TRBD1; V gene: TRBV18; clone size: NA; J gene: TRBJ1-3; CDR3 length: 17; CDR3 DNA: TGTGCCAGCTCACCCCCGACAGGGGGACTCTCTGGAAACACCATATATTTT; CDR3 protein: CASSPPTGGLSGNTIYF
D gene: NA; V gene: TRBV7-8; clone size: once; J gene: TRBJ2-1; CDR3 length: 14; CDR3 DNA: TGTGCCAGCAGCGAGGGAGGGGGAATCGATGAGCAGTTCTTC; CDR3 protein: CASSEGGGIDEQFF
D gene: TRBD1; V gene: TRBV5-1; clone size: NA; J gene: TRBJ2-5; CDR3 length: 17; CDR3 DNA: TGCGCCAGCAGCTTGGCCACCGGGACAGGGTCTACAGAGACCCAGTACTTC; CDR3 protein: CASSLATGTGSTETQYF
D gene: TRBD1; V gene: TRBV5-4; clone size: NA; J gene: TRBJ2-7; CDR3 length: 14; CDR3 DNA: TGTGCCAGCAGCCCCGGGACAGACTTCTACGAGCAGTACTTC; CDR3 protein: CASSPGTDFYEQYF
D gene: NA; V gene: TRBV2; clone size: NA; J gene: TRBJ2-5; CDR3 length: 12; CDR3 DNA: TGTGCCAGCAGTGATGACCGAGAGACCCAGTACTTC; CDR3 protein: CASSDDRETQYF
D gene: NA; V gene: TRBV29-1; clone size: NA; J gene: TRBJ2-7; CDR3 length: 11; CDR3 DNA: TGCAGCGCTGGTGGGATCTACGAGCAGTACTTC; CDR3 protein: CSAGGIYEQYF
D gene: NA; V gene: TRBV21-1; clone size: NA; J gene: TRBJ1-2; CDR3 length: 20; CDR3 DNA: TGTGCCAGCAGCAAAGTCAGGCCGGGCGAGACAGGGGTAGCTAACTATGGCTACACCTTC; CDR3 protein: CASSKVRPGETGVANYGYTF
D gene: TRBD2; V gene: TRBV10-2; clone size: NA; J gene: TRBJ2-1; CDR3 length: 16; CDR3 DNA: TGCGCCAGCAGTGAGCCGGGACTAGCGTACTACAATGAGCAGTTCTTC; CDR3 protein: CASSEPGLAYYNEQFF
D gene: TRBD2; V gene: TRBV7-9; clone size: once; J gene: TRBJ2-3; CDR3 length: 17; CDR3 DNA: TGTGCCAGCAGCTTAGGCGGGGGGCGAAGGTTCACAGATACGCAGTATTTT; CDR3 protein: CASSLGGGRRFTDTQYF
D gene: TRBD1; V gene: TRBV9; clone size: NA; J gene: TRBJ1-5; CDR3 length: 15; CDR3 DNA: TGTGCCAGCAGCGTAGACCCAGGGGGGAATCAGCCCCAGCATTTT; CDR3 protein: CASSVDPGGNQPQHF
D gene: TRBD1; V gene: TRBV28; clone size: few; J gene: TRBJ2-5; CDR3 length: 14; CDR3 DNA: TGTGCCAGCAGTTACGGGACAGCCCAAGAGACCCAGTACTTC; CDR3 protein: CASSYGTAQETQYF
D gene: TRBD1; V gene: TRBV5-1; clone size: once; J gene: TRBJ1-4; CDR3 length: 15; CDR3 DNA: TGCGCCAGCAGCCCAGGACAGGGTCGTTCTGAAAAACTGTTTTTT; CDR3 protein: CASSPGQGRSEKLFF
D gene: TRBD2; V gene: TRBV7-3; clone size: NA; J gene: TRBJ2-2; CDR3 length: 17; CDR3 DNA: TGTGCCAGCAGCCTAGGACTAGCGGGAGTGGGAACCGGGGAGCTGTTTTTT; CDR3 protein: CASSLGLAGVGTGELFF
D gene: NA; V gene: TRBV5-4; clone size: NA; J gene: TRBJ2-3; CDR3 length: 16; CDR3 DNA: TGTGCCAGCAGCTTGGGGGCGGAACTGAGCACAGATACGCAGTATTTT; CDR3 protein: CASSLGAELSTDTQYF
D gene: NA; V gene: TRBV27; clone size: NA; J gene: TRBJ2-2; CDR3 length: 16; CDR3 DNA: TGTGCCAGCAGCAAGACAGCGATAACGAACACCGGGGAGCTGTTTTTT; CDR3 protein: CASSKTAITNTGELFF
D gene: TRBD1; V gene: TRBV28; clone size: once; J gene: TRBJ1-2; CDR3 length: 13; CDR3 DNA: TGTGCCAGCAGTTTGATAGGGGGCGGTGGCTACACCTTC; CDR3 protein: CASSLIGGGGYTF
D gene: TRBD2; V gene: TRBV18; clone size: NA; J gene: TRBJ2-1; CDR3 length: 16; CDR3 DNA: TGTGCCAGCTCACCTGCTGGCGGGAGATCCTACAATGAGCAGTTCTTC; CDR3 protein: CASSPAGGRSYNEQFF
D gene: NA; V gene: TRBV7-9; clone size: NA; J gene: TRBJ2-7; CDR3 length: 14; CDR3 DNA: TGTGCCAGCAGCTTTGACATGTATTCCTACGAGCAGTACTTC; CDR3 protein: CASSFDMYSYEQYF
D gene: TRBD2; V gene: TRBV2; clone size: NA; J gene: TRBJ2-3; CDR3 length: 15; CDR3 DNA: TGTGCCAGCAGTGAGACTAGCGGACCCACAGATACGCAGTATTTT; CDR3 protein: CASSETSGPTDTQYF